This entry concerns a single T cell receptor beta chain. The antigen remains undetermined. The data stem from a study of T cells in Graves' hyperthyroidism and ophthalmopathy. In the study overall: At the time of initial diagnosis and before any treatment, peripheral blood was collected.

General observations from the study: Among thyroid clonotypes expanded above 0.001, most also appeared in blood.

Germline CDR1 and CDR2: DFQATT and SNEGSKA (reference sequence). This CDR3 is 13 amino acids long. TCR beta CDR3 regions were amplified from RNA transcripts. In the first-round RT-PCR of the TCR CDR3, the HTBI primer set was used. Using its own MiXCR run on the multiplex PCR reads, TCRdb lists one record per CDR3 protein. The repertoire includes 350,000 to 400,000 distinct CDR3 sequences, 19% of them detected once, and about 4% sits in the top ten. The J gene is TRBJ2-5, the V gene TRBV20-1; 11 nucleotides agree with TRBD2. What was sequenced was blood. The receptor's source is a woman under 30 with Graves' hyperthyroidism. CDR3 amino acids: CRVAGGPLETQYF. The CDR3 region has the DNA TGCAGGGTAGCGGGAGGGCCGTTGGAGACCCAGTACTTC.